One sample yielded the 29 T cell receptor beta chains listed below, sequenced in a study of graft-versus-host responses after intestinal transplantation. Profiling relied on immunoSEQ multiplex PCR, and the TCRdb table lists in-frame clones only, not all of them. Of 99,000 or so clones listed, roughly 83% are singletons. This specimen was PBMCs, taken 255 days after intestinal transplant. Receptors originate from a human patient who received an intestinal transplant, so some T cells may come from the graft donor.

The chain uses TRBV2 and TRBJ1-2, with 7 bases aligning to TRBD1. The CDR3 totals 15 residues. J was trimmed by 6 bases and V by 3 bases; bases with no gene match: 10. Germline V gene data show CDR1 as SNHLY and CDR2 as FYNNEI. The CDR3 coding sequence is TGTGCCAGCAGTGAGGGGGGACAGAACTTCAATGGCTACACCTTC. It translates to CASSEGGQNFNGYTF.

The V call is TRBV7-8, the J call TRBJ1-6, with 8 bases fitting TRBD1. Per the germline V gene, CDR1 is SGHVS and CDR2 is FQNEAQ. There are 15 residues in the CDR3. V was clipped by 1 base and J by 14 bases; unmatched bases: 10. CDR3 sequence (DNA): TGTGCCAGCAGCTTAGGAGGGACAGGTCACCTAGCCCTCCACTTT. It codes for CASSLGGTGHLALHF.

This chain joins TRBV10-3 and TRBJ2-2, with D perhaps being TRBD1 or TRBD2 (6 bases each). The CDR3 loop spans 13 amino acids. V was shortened by 6 bases and J by 8 bases, with 13 bases between the two germline ends. CDR1 and CDR2 from the germline V gene are ENHRY and SYGVKD. This CDR3 is CAIRPGAAGELFF. CDR3 DNA: TGTGCCATCAGACCGGGGGCCGCTGGGGAGCTGTTTTTT.

The chain uses TRBV11-2 and TRBJ2-2; D is ambiguous. The V and J ends lost 4 bases and 5 bases respectively, with 8 bases between them. Germline V lookup: CDR1 SGHAT, CDR2 FQNNGV. CDR3 length: 13 amino acids. Here the CDR3 DNA reads TGTGCCAGCAGCTCACTCTCGACCGGGGAGCTGTTTTTT. The encoded protein is CASSSLSTGELFF.

This clone appeared once. The chain combines TRBV15 with TRBJ2-3, with D possibly matching TRBD1 (6 bases). The germline V gene encodes CDR1 LNHNV and CDR2 YYDKDF (reference sequence). The CDR3 contains 14 residues. Deletions cut 3 bases from V and 2 bases from J, with 9 bases between. The CDR3 DNA follows: TGTGCCACCAGCAGGGTGGGGGCCACAGATACGCAGTATTTT. It translates to CATSRVGATDTQYF.

The V and J genes are TRBV29-1 and TRBJ1-2, with 7 bases identical to TRBD1. V shed 7 bases, J shed 3 bases, and the junction held 14 bases outside the gene matches. Germline CDR1 is SQVTM and CDR2 is ANQGSEA. The CDR3 contains 15 residues. The CDR3 region has the DNA TGCAGCGCCACCGATTCCAGGGGGGGATACTATGGCTACACCTTC. It specifies CSATDSRGGYYGYTF.

The chain carries TRBV18 and TRBJ2-3; 9 bases match TRBD2. Trimming at V came to 3 bases and at J to 6 bases, leaving 7 bases not matched to a gene. The CDR3 is 15 amino acids. Germline CDR1 and CDR2: KGHSH and LQKENI. The CDR3 sequence is CASSPKRGAQDTQYF. As DNA, the CDR3 is TGTGCCAGCTCACCCAAGCGGGGGGCCCAGGATACGCAGTATTTT.

The rearrangement links TRBV5-4 to TRBJ1-1; 11 positions match TRBD1. Per germline, CDR1 SGHNT and CDR2 YYREEE (reference sequence). The ends lost 3 bases at V and 0 bases at J; junction bases unmatched: 1. The CDR3 has 15 residues. The CDR3 DNA reads as TGTGCCAGCAGCTGGGGACAGGGGGTGAACACTGAAGCTTTCTTT. This codes for CASSWGQGVNTEAFF.

V is TRBV6-1 and J is TRBJ1-3; D gene ambiguous. V lost 2 bases and J 0 bases, leaving 11 bases between the germline ends. The CDR3 is 16 amino acids. Germline CDR1 is MNHNS and CDR2 is SASEGT. CDR3 sequence: CASSEPPPISGNTIYF. The CDR3 nucleotides read TGTGCCAGCAGTGAACCCCCTCCTATCTCTGGAAACACCATATATTTT.

The rearrangement links TRBV15 to TRBJ1-4, with D hard to call. With 0 bases removed from V and 7 bases from J, the gap between germline ends came to 15 bases. The CDR3 covers 16 residues. The germline V gene encodes CDR1 LNHNV and CDR2 YYDKDF (reference sequence). The CDR3 nucleotides are TGTGCCACCAGCAGAGATCCTAGGGCTGTAGGTGAAAAACTGTTTTTT. Protein sequence: CATSRDPRAVGEKLFF.

The rearrangement joins TRBV9 to TRBJ2-3, with D hard to call. Trimming removed 0 bases at V and 1 base at J, with 9 bases between. The germline gives CDR1 SGDLS, CDR2 YYNGEE. This CDR3 is built from 15 residues. DNA for the CDR3: TGTGCCAGCAGCGTAGGTGGGGTAGGCACAGATACGCAGTATTTT. It specifies CASSVGGVGTDTQYF.

V is TRBV6-1 and J is TRBJ2-3, with D perhaps matching TRBD1 or TRBD2 (5 bases each). In germline, CDR1 is MNHNS, CDR2 SASEGT. This CDR3 spans 13 amino acids. Trimming stripped 3 bases from V and 7 bases from J, with 11 bases between. CDR3 DNA: TGTGCCAGCAGTGAGTCGGGACGGCATACGCAGTATTTT. Amino acids: CASSESGRHTQYF.

V usage is TRBV7-8 and J usage is TRBJ2-7; possibly TRBD1 or TRBD2 for D (6 bases each). CDR3 length equals 18 residues. Germline CDR1 is SGHVS and CDR2 is FQNEAQ. V shed 0 bases and J shed 1 base, with 19 bases lying between them. As DNA, the CDR3 is TGTGCCAGCAGCTTAGCCCATGGACAAGGAGGGGGATCCTACGAGCAGTACTTC. Its protein is CASSLAHGQGGGSYEQYF. The entire variable domain, with the rest obtained from reference TRBV7-8 and TRBJ2-7, is as follows: GAGVSQSPRYKVAKRGQDVALRCDPISGHVSLFWYQQALGQGPEFLTYFQNEAQLDKSGLPSDRFFAERPEGSVSTLKIQRTQQEDSAVYLCASSLAHGQGGGSYEQYFGPGTRLTVT.

V gene TRBV5-6 combines with J gene TRBJ1-2, with a weak D call TRBD1 (5 bases). Germline V gene data show CDR1 as SGHDT and CDR2 as YYEEEE. This CDR3 contains 14 residues. Trimming took 4 bases from V and 4 from J, leaving 14 bases between them. The CDR3 reads CASSAGQRGYGYTF. Here the CDR3 DNA reads TGTGCCAGCAGCGCGGGCCAAAGGGGCTATGGCTACACCTTC.

V gene TRBV21-1 combines with J gene TRBJ2-4; TRBD1, the table's D call, was not compared with the DNA. TRBV21-1 is marked as a pseudogene. This CDR3 has 18 amino acids. The CDR3 protein is CASSKVINGQGAKNIQYF. CDR3 coding DNA: TGTGCCAGCAGCAAAGTGATCAACGGACAGGGGGCCAAAAACATTCAGTACTTC.

The chain carries TRBV6-1 and TRBJ1-2; D possibly corresponds to TRBD1 (5 bases). Trimming shortened V by 2 bases and J by 8 bases, and 18 bases separated the two germline ends. CDR3 size: 15 residues. Germline V gene data show CDR1 as MNHNS and CDR2 as SASEGT. The CDR3 DNA reads as TGTGCCAGCAGTGAAAACCCAGTGCTTCACAGGGGCTACACCTTC. As protein: CASSENPVLHRGYTF.

Of note for this clone: One end of the junction varies from germline; a read error may be responsible. CDR3 sequence: CASSPTGPHGRNEELFF. In DNA, the CDR3 is TGTGCCAGCAGTCCGACAGGGCCCCATGGAAGGAATGAAGAACTGTTTTTT. The V gene is TRBV7-9, the J gene TRBJ1-4, with 7 bases fitting TRBD1. The CDR3 consists of 17 residues. Germline CDR1 and CDR2: SEHNR and FQNEAQ (reference sequence).

V and J are TRBV9 and TRBJ1-4, with TRBD1 as a possible D gene (6 bases). The CDR3 runs to 14 residues. With 2 bases removed from V and 3 bases from J, the gap between germline ends came to 8 bases. The V gene's germline CDR1 is SGDLS and CDR2 YYNGEE. The CDR3 spells CASSVSGANEKLFF. As DNA, the CDR3 is TGTGCCAGCAGCGTCTCAGGGGCTAATGAAAAACTGTTTTTT.

The CDR3 nucleotides are TGTGCCAGCAGCTTACCTGGGGGGGGAAACACCATATATTTT. Translated, it gives CASSLPGGGNTIYF. The V and J genes are TRBV11-3 and TRBJ1-3; TRBD1 might be the D (5 bases). The length of the CDR3 is 14 residues. The ends were cut back, 2 bases at V and 4 bases at J, with 9 bases in the middle. CDR1 and CDR2 (germline): SGHNT, YENEEA.

The genes are TRBV7-2 and TRBJ1-6; 8 positions agree with TRBD1. Trimming cost V 2 bases and J 6 bases; bases outside gene matches: 15. There are 19 residues in the CDR3. Germline CDR1 reads SGHTA; CDR2 reads FQGNSA. The CDR3 nucleotides read TGTGCCAGCAGCTTAAGACCCAGGGGGCGTATCGTTCTTAATTCACCCCTCCACTTT. Amino acids: CASSLRPRGRIVLNSPLHF.

Details on this clone: Within the sample, other DNA sequences also encode this same CDR3. The chain joins TRBV28 to TRBJ1-2; D is unresolved. Germline V lookup: CDR1 MDHEN, CDR2 SYDVKM. This CDR3 spans 11 amino acids. The V gene lost 3 bases and the J gene lost 8 bases, with 7 bases spanning the gap. The CDR3 DNA sequence: TGTGCCAGCAGTTTTGGGGAGGGCTACACCTTC. This encodes CASSFGEGYTF.

CDR3 sequence reads: CASSPPSGRGRTRGYTF. The CDR3 nucleotides are TGTGCCAGCAGCCCCCCCAGCGGCAGGGGGCGAACTCGGGGCTACACCTTC. The chain is built from TRBV28 and TRBJ1-2; 8 nucleotides agree with TRBD1. The junction had 20 bases not matched to a gene; V was cut back by 6 bases and J by 8 bases. The CDR3 sequence is 17 residues long. Germline V CDR1 and CDR2: MDHEN, SYDVKM.

V usage is TRBV5-1 and J usage is TRBJ1-1; D is uncertain. The CDR3 totals 11 residues. V was trimmed by 4 bases and J by 3 bases, leaving 4 bases between them. CDR1 and CDR2 from the germline V gene are SGHRS and YFSETQ. DNA for the CDR3: TGCGCCAGCAGCAGCGACACTGAAGCTTTCTTT. It specifies CASSSDTEAFF. The variable domain in full, with the rest retrieved from reference TRBV5-1 and TRBJ1-1, is KAGVTQTPRYLIKTRGQQVTLSCSPISGHRSVSWYQQTPGQGLQFLFEYFSETQRNKGNFPGRFSGRQFSNSRSEMNVSTLELGDSALYLCASSSDTEAFFGQGTRLTVV.

The chain links TRBV27 to TRBJ2-1; 7 nucleotides agree with TRBD1. The CDR3 consists of 20 residues. V lost 5 bases to trimming and J lost 0 bases; unmatched junction nucleotides: 19. The germline gives CDR1 MNHEY, CDR2 SMNVEV (reference sequence). The CDR3, as DNA: TGTGCCAGCAGTGTAGGATACGTATTACAGACAGGGCTCTCCTACAATGAGCAGTTCTTC. This encodes CASSVGYVLQTGLSYNEQFF.

The CDR3 DNA follows: TGTGCCAGCAGCTTTCACCTATCAGGGCCCGGAAAGCAGCCCCAGCATTTT. Its protein product is CASSFHLSGPGKQPQHF. The V gene is TRBV5-7, the J gene TRBJ1-5; D possibly corresponds to TRBD1 (5 bases). TRBV5-7 falls under the ORF class, with uncertain function. Trimming shortened V by 2 bases and J by 7 bases, and 22 bases separated the two germline ends. CDR3 size: 17 residues.

This clone was recorded once. CDR3 coding DNA: TGTGCCAGCAGTCCCCCCCGGACGGCCGGGCAGTACTTC. Protein: CASSPPRTAGQYF. The chain couples TRBV28 to TRBJ2-7; D is undetermined. The V gene's germline CDR1 is MDHEN and CDR2 SYDVKM. V was trimmed by 5 bases and J by 9 bases, leaving 17 bases between them. The CDR3 runs to 13 residues.

The rearrangement links TRBV6-5 to TRBJ1-1; D is unclear. Germline CDR1 MNHEY, CDR2 SVGAGI. The CDR3 length is 11 residues. Trimming cost V 8 bases and J 6 bases, with 10 bases left between them. CDR3 sequence (DNA): TGTGCCAGCTCCCCTGGGGCTGAAGCTTTCTTT. Translation gives CASSPGAEAFF.

The genes are TRBV5-1 and TRBJ2-3; D gene unclear. CDR1 and CDR2 (germline): SGHRS, YFSETQ. The CDR3 runs to 14 residues. The ends were cut back, 10 bases at V and 6 bases at J, with 21 bases in the middle. CDR3 sequence (DNA): TGCGCCGTGTACGACTCATCGGTCGGGGATACGCAGTATTTT. This translates into CAVYDSSVGDTQYF.

The chain carries TRBV4-1 and TRBJ1-2; no reliable D call. The germline V gene has CDR1 MGHRA and CDR2 YSYEKL. CDR3 length: 16 amino acids. The V gene lost 4 bases and the J gene lost 4 bases, with 19 bases spanning the gap. The DNA for the CDR3 is TGCGCCAGCAGCCCATCGGCCAGCGACCTTCTCTATGGCTACACCTTC. Protein: CASSPSASDLLYGYTF.